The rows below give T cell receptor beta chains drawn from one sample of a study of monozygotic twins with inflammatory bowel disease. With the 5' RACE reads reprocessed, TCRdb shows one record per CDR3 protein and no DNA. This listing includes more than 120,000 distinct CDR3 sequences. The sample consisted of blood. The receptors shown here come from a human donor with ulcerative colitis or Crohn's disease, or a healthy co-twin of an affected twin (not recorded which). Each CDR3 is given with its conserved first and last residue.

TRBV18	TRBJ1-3	CASSRGGQAGNTIYF
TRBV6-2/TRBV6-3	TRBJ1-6	CASKVPQDNSPLHF
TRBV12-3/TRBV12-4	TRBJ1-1	CASSFREHTEAFF
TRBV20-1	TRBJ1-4	CSAEKGATNEKLFF
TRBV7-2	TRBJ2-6	CASSLGQGSSGANVLTF
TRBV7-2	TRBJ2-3	CASSGGGARGTQYF
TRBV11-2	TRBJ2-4	CASSRERDSPLAKNIQYF
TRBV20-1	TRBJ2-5	CSARREGQETQYF
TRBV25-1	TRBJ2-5	CASSGAGTSGGEETQYF
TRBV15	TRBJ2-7	CATSRDFSGVSYEQYF
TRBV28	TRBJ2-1	CASSLGDEQFF
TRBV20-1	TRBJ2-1	CSARDVRTVPSYYNEQFF
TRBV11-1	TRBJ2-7	CASSLGLRTSGLEQYF